The 10 T cell receptor beta chains listed next were all sequenced from one sample in a study of OX40 agonist ivuxolimab in advanced cancers. Profiled with immunoSEQ multiplex PCR; TCRdb holds only in-frame clones, not every one. Altogether 55,000 to 90,000 clones are present, more than 75% being singletons, with the ten largest covering roughly 0.4%. Sequenced here: CD4+ or CD8+ T cells sorted from blood, sampled in a trial of the OX40 agonist ivuxolimab. The receptors shown here come from an adult with an advanced solid tumor such as melanoma, head and neck, liver or kidney cancer.

This chain uses TRBV4-1 with TRBJ1-3; D ambiguous. The CDR3 extends over 17 amino acids. Trimming stripped 3 bases from V and 3 bases from J, with 18 bases between. Germline lookup yields CDR1 MGHRA and CDR2 YSYEKL. CDR3 DNA sequence: TGCGCCAGCAGCCACTCCCGACGGAGCGCAAATGGAAACACCATATATTTT. It specifies CASSHSRRSANGNTIYF.

The gene calls are TRBV7-2 and TRBJ2-7; D could derive from TRBD1 or TRBD2 (5 bases each). Germline CDR1 is SGHTA and CDR2 is FQGNSA. The CDR3 is 13 amino acids. V dropped 6 bases and J dropped 4 bases, with 13 bases sitting between them. The CDR3 DNA sequence: TGTGCCAGCAGTACGGTCTGGGGGTACGAGCAGTACTTC. Translating it yields CASSTVWGYEQYF.

This clone was recorded a few times. The sample carries other DNA sequences with the same CDR3. The chain is built from TRBV30 and TRBJ2-7; D uncertain. The CDR3 has 12 amino acids. The ends were cut back, 0 bases at V and 4 bases at J, with 7 bases in the middle. CDR1 and CDR2 from the germline V gene are GTSNPN and SVGIG (reference sequence). The DNA for the CDR3 is TGTGCCTGGAGTGTTGGCCAGTACGAGCAGTACTTC. Its protein is CAWSVGQYEQYF.

DNA of the CDR3: TGTGCCAGCTCACCCCGAGGGGAAAAACTGTTTTTT. Translated: CASSPRGEKLFF. This rearrangement joins TRBV18 to TRBJ1-4; D remains ambiguous. Germline V gene lookup returns CDR1 KGHSH and CDR2 LQKENI. The length of the CDR3 is 12 residues. The V end was cut by 3 bases, the J end by 8 bases, with 7 bases between.

In this sample, this clone turned up a few times. The gene calls are TRBV6-6 and TRBJ1-1, with a weak D call TRBD1 (5 bases). The CDR3 totals 14 residues. Germline CDR1 is MNHNY and CDR2 is SVGAGI (reference sequence). V was trimmed by 6 bases and J by 0 bases, leaving 11 bases between them. DNA for the CDR3: TGTGCCAGCAGCACAGGTATCATGAACACTGAAGCTTTCTTT. It yields the protein CASSTGIMNTEAFF.

This clone was seen a handful of times. The chain links TRBV28 to TRBJ1-2; tentatively, D is TRBD1 (5 bases). CDR1 and CDR2 (germline): MDHEN, SYDVKM. The CDR3 sequence is 13 residues long. The V end lost 5 bases, the J end lost 7 bases, and 14 bases lay between the germline ends. The CDR3 nucleotides are TGTGCCAGCAGTAGGGGACCTCTAGGTGGCTACACCTTC. It translates to CASSRGPLGGYTF.

This chain joins TRBV27 and TRBJ1-5; D not certain. Trimming cost V 6 bases and J 2 bases, with 14 bases left between them. Germline V gene data show CDR1 as MNHEY and CDR2 as SMNVEV (reference sequence). CDR3 length: 15 residues. The CDR3 reads CASRPYFVGNQPQHF. Here the CDR3 DNA reads TGTGCCAGCAGGCCCTATTTCGTTGGCAATCAGCCCCAGCATTTT.

The chain recombines TRBV15 with TRBJ2-2; D is undetermined. The ends were cut back, 5 bases at V and 6 bases at J, with 19 bases in the middle. The CDR3 covers 16 residues. Looked up from germline, CDR1 is LNHNV and CDR2 is YYDKDF (reference sequence). The CDR3, as DNA: TGTGCCACCAGCGTGATAAAGGGTTCCCTGTCCGGGGAGCTGTTTTTT. Its translation is CATSVIKGSLSGELFF.

This chain links TRBV27 with TRBJ1-5, with unresolved D. Germline V gene lookup returns CDR1 MNHEY and CDR2 SMNVEV (reference sequence). V lost 7 bases, J lost 3 bases, and 19 bases lay in between. The CDR3 covers 16 residues. The CDR3 here is CASTNRVNTLNQPQHF. CDR3 DNA: TGTGCCAGCACTAACCGGGTCAACACCCTCAATCAGCCCCAGCATTTT.

This clone has only one observation. The V call is TRBV28, the J call TRBJ1-1, with unresolved D. Deletions cut 3 bases from V and 1 base from J, with 3 bases between. The CDR3 is made up of 12 amino acids. Germline loops: CDR1 MDHEN, CDR2 SYDVKM. CDR3 sequence (DNA): TGTGCCAGCAGTTTGTGGAACACTGAAGCTTTCTTT. This codes for CASSLWNTEAFF.